These T cell receptor beta chains were read from a single sample in a study of blood T cell repertoires in COVID-19. Using immunoSEQ multiplex PCR, the repertoire was profiled, and TCRdb retains in-frame clones only, with some absent. The sample includes over 150,000 clones, roughly 80% of them seen just once. Sequencing was performed on peripheral blood. Receptors were obtained from a young man with active or convalescent COVID-19. The conserved cysteine and the conserved F or W are not part of the CDR3 here. Each record gives: V gene, J gene, CDR3 protein.

TRBV10-3	TRBJ2-3	AISEGAPPDTQY
TRBV29-1	TRBJ1-2	SVAPSRANYGYT
TRBV12-3/TRBV12-4	TRBJ1-1	ASSLGQGAEAF
TRBV19	TRBJ1-6	ASSIGARSRPLH
TRBV5-1	TRBJ2-2	ASRFGQTNTGELF
TRBV18	TRBJ2-7	ASSPSGGYEQY
TRBV29-1	TRBJ2-7	SVTNSYDRHNSYEQY
TRBV10-1	TRBJ2-3	ASSDELAGGGDTQY
TRBV12-5	TRBJ1-5	ASGLGRDRDLDQPQH
TRBV5-1	TRBJ1-1	ASKEGTGGSNTEAF
TRBV5-6	TRBJ1-5	ASSFTAGGPQPQH
TRBV10-1	TRBJ2-4	ASSEGASGGTKNIQY
TRBV19	TRBJ1-6	ASRTGQGRNSPLH
TRBV5-4	TRBJ2-7	ASRTSASGDYEQY
TRBV5-1	TRBJ1-1	ASSLAQGTHTEAF
TRBV7-6	TRBJ2-2	ASSLQRWTGKNTGELF
TRBV25-1	TRBJ1-5	ASSGGTGGNQPQH
TRBV18	TRBJ1-2	ASSPSRDRGYGYT
TRBV2	TRBJ1-2	ASSRDSDGYT
TRBV5-8	TRBJ2-5	ASSLSRVETQY
TRBV6-5	TRBJ1-5	ASTGQGVFQPQH
TRBV4-2	TRBJ2-3	ASSQGRPGQGIDTQY
TRBV29-1	TRBJ1-2	SSTGGGNYGYT
TRBV7-3	TRBJ2-1	ASSPRIAGGRSEQF
TRBV12-3/TRBV12-4	TRBJ1-5	ASRVSANQPQH
TRBV7-9	TRBJ1-6	ASSPGVWAGNSPLH
TRBV18	TRBJ2-7	ASSPDIDGYEQY
TRBV7-9	TRBJ2-7	ASSLIGEKGLYEQY
TRBV2	TRBJ2-7	ASRNTGGGVTEQY
TRBV7-9	TRBJ1-5	ASSLGQGDQPQH
TRBV10-3	TRBJ2-3	AISETGVADTQY
TRBV27	TRBJ2-7	ASSPHDNYEQY
TRBV28	TRBJ1-2	ASSSLPGQPSNYGYT
TRBV18	TRBJ1-1	ASSPQGAANTEAF
TRBV18	TRBJ2-7	ASSPKDGSYEQY
TRBV10-3	TRBJ2-2	AISEFWIRQGLTGELF
TRBV20-1	TRBJ2-7	SASGPDRGRYKMNEQY
TRBV18	TRBJ2-5	ASSPLSSAGSQETQY
TRBV9	TRBJ2-2	ASSGSGRDTGELF
TRBV19	TRBJ1-5	ASTGTGGNQPQH
TRBV3-1/TRBV3-2	TRBJ2-5	ASSRDYNAETQY
TRBV27	TRBJ1-2	ATHRTGGRGYT
TRBV2	TRBJ1-2	ASRTGGGYGYT
TRBV24-1	TRBJ1-5	ATSDEYQPQH
TRBV27	TRBJ2-3	ASSMGLSTDTQY
TRBV4-2	TRBJ1-3	ASSQDRTLGNTIY
TRBV7-3	TRBJ1-2	ASSGTGGADGYT
TRBV5-1	TRBJ1-1	ASGSGDLNTEAF
TRBV10-3	TRBJ1-5	ATKRSYQSNQPQH
TRBV28	TRBJ2-5	ASIGVGTFETQY
TRBV9	TRBJ1-6	ASSPTLQPDNSPLH
TRBV7-2	TRBJ1-2	ASSRTGGGKGYT
TRBV7-9	TRBJ1-5	ASSPATVQGEGNQPQH
TRBV9	TRBJ2-2	ASSVVPAGGRGTGELF
TRBV7-9	TRBJ1-1	ASSWLQQPNTEAF
TRBV29-1	TRBJ2-1	SVEDYGGLAATYNEQF
TRBV3-1/TRBV3-2	TRBJ1-2	ASSFGQGANYGYT
TRBV4-1	TRBJ2-3	ASSQGQGWGTDTQY
TRBV5-6	TRBJ1-2	ASSSQGYGYT